The source of this T cell receptor (beta chain) is a study of blood T cell repertoires in COVID-19. CDR1 is SEHNR and CDR2 is FQNEAQ in the germline V gene (reference sequence). J lost 7 bases, V lost 3 bases, and 12 bases had no gene match. The CDR3 totals 17 residues. How the authors handled the data: The assay estimated nucleated cells by amplifying reference gene primers. Repertoires were generated with immunoSEQ multiplex PCR, while TCRdb's copy carries only in-frame clones and drops some. The V and J calls and the clone size are those of that table, but D and trimming were determined from the DNA. The table has about 140,000 clones, roughly 88% seen once; the top ten hold roughly 5%.

The J gene is TRBJ2-2, the V gene TRBV7-9, with 9 bases aligning to TRBD1. The TCR originated in a man aged 65 to 85 who had been exposed to COVID-19. The sample comprised PBMCs or T cells enriched from blood (not recorded which). In DNA, the CDR3 is TGTGCCAGCAGCTTCGGCCCGACAGGGGGATTTGTCGGGGAGCTGTTTTTT. Protein: CASSFGPTGGFVGELFF.